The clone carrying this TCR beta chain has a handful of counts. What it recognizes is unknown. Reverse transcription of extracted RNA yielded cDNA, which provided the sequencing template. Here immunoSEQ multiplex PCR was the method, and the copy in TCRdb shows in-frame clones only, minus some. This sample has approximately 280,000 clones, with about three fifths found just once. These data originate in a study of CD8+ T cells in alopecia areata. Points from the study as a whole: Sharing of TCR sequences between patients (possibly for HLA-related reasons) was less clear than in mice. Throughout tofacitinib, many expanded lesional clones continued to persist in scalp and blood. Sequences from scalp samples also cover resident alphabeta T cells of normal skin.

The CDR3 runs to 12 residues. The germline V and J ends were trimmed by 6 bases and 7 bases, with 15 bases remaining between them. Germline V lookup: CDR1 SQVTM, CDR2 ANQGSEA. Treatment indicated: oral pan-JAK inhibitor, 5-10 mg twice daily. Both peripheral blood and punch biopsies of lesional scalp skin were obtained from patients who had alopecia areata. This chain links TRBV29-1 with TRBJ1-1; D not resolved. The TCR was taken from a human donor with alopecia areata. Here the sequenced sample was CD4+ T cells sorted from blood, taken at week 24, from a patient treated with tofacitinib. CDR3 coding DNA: TGCAGCGTCCCGCGCCGGCAGGATGAAGCTTTCTTT. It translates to CSVPRRQDEAFF.